The 27 T cell receptor beta chains listed next were all sequenced from one sample in a study of blood T cells in healthy people across ages. The second PCR ran 7 to 11 cycles with a sample-barcoded 5' primer and J-beta primers. MiXCR was run by TCRdb on the 5' RACE reads, yielding one entry per CDR3 protein. The profile shows roughly 700,000 distinct CDR3 sequences, around 45% of them singletons. Material for sequencing was blood. Receptor source: a woman aged 55-69 years in good health.

Remarks on this clonotype: This clone may be a read error of a much larger clone one base away. The chain carries TRBV20-1 and TRBJ2-7; 11 bases match TRBD2. TRBJ2-5 matches the DNA end more closely, so the J call is doubtful. Germline assignment: CDR1 DFQATT and CDR2 SNEGSKA (reference sequence). This CDR3 contains 17 residues. CDR3: CSASSARLAGSSETQYF. The CDR3, as DNA: TGCAGTGCCAGTAGTGCCCGACTAGCGGGGAGCTCGGAGACCCAGTACTTC.

This clonotype was seen a handful of times. The rearrangement links TRBV13 to TRBJ2-5; a weak D match, TRBD1 (5 bases). Germline lookup yields CDR1 PRHDT and CDR2 FYEKMQ (reference sequence). V was trimmed by 3 bases and J by 2 bases, leaving 13 bases between them. CDR3 length: 15 amino acids. CDR3 DNA: TGTGCCAGCAGCTTTGGACAAACCTCACAAGAGACCCAGTACTTC. Amino acid sequence: CASSFGQTSQETQYF.

The V gene is TRBV7-6, the J gene TRBJ1-3; D ambiguous. The CDR3 spans 15 residues. From germline, CDR1 is SGHVS and CDR2 FNYEAQ. V was shortened by 5 bases and J by 1 base, with 12 bases between the two germline ends. The CDR3 sequence: CASSPAVVSGNTIYF. The CDR3 DNA follows: TGTGCCAGCAGCCCAGCGGTGGTATCTGGAAACACCATATATTTT. The full variable domain, its missing parts supplied by reference TRBV7-6 and TRBJ1-3, is GAGVSQSPRYKVTKRGQDVALRCDPISGHVSLYWYRQALGQGPEFLTYFNYEAQQDKSGLPNDRFSAERPEGSISTLTIQRTEQRDSAMYRCASSPAVVSGNTIYFGEGSWLTVV.

CDR3 DNA: TGTGCCAGCAGCCGGACTAGCTTGGGCGAGCAGTACTTC. This encodes CASSRTSLGEQYF. V is TRBV7-2 and J is TRBJ2-5; 8 bases are a match to TRBD2. The J call may be faulty, since TRBJ2-7 better matches the DNA end. The CDR3 has 13 residues. CDR1 and CDR2 from the germline V gene are SGHTA and FQGNSA.

V usage is TRBV7-2 and J usage is TRBJ1-1, with 9 bases that match TRBD1. V lost 5 bases, J lost 3 bases, and 7 bases stayed unmatched. The CDR3 covers 15 residues. Germline CDR1 is SGHTA and CDR2 is FQGNSA. This CDR3 is CASSTRDRVHTEAFF. The CDR3 coding sequence is TGTGCCAGCAGCACCCGGGACAGGGTTCACACTGAAGCTTTCTTT.

This clonotype was counted a single time. The rearrangement links TRBV6-1 to TRBJ1-4; TRBD1 matches at 7 bases. V was pared by 3 bases and J by 8 bases, with 9 bases of the junction left unmatched. The CDR3 contains 15 residues. CDR1 is MNHNS, CDR2 SASEGT, per germline. The CDR3 is CASSDRQGGGEKLFF. In DNA, the CDR3 is TGTGCCAGCAGTGACCGACAGGGCGGGGGAGAAAAACTGTTTTTT.

The chain is built from TRBV25-1 and TRBJ2-1; D unresolved. The CDR3 runs 11 residues. Germline CDR1 reads MGHDK; CDR2 reads SYGVNS. V was pared by 6 bases and J by 4 bases, with 4 bases between. The CDR3 loop is CASRIYNEQFF. In nucleotides, the CDR3 is TGTGCCAGCAGAATATACAATGAGCAGTTCTTC. The full variable domain, with the rest looked up from reference TRBV25-1 and TRBJ2-1, is EADIYQTPRYLVIGTGKKITLECSQTMGHDKMYWYQQDPGMELHLIHYSYGVNSTEKGDLSSESTVSRIRTEHFPLTLESARPSHTSQYLCASRIYNEQFFGPGTRLTVL.

This clonotype has more than one count but fewer than ten. This chain uses TRBV20-1 with TRBJ2-4; the match to TRBD2 covers 7 bases. Germline V gene sequence: CDR1 DFQATT, CDR2 SNEGSKA (reference sequence). After removal of 6 bases from V and 15 bases from J, the junction contained 17 bases not matched to a gene. The CDR3 runs to 13 residues. For the CDR3, the DNA is TGCAGTGCCGTAAACGAGGATCGGACTAGGCTGTACTTC. It is translated as CSAVNEDRTRLYF.

V is TRBV7-2 and J is TRBJ2-3; TRBD2 agrees at 9 bases. V was clipped by 5 bases and J by 11 bases; unmatched bases: 14. CDR1 is SGHTA, CDR2 FQGNSA, per germline. The CDR3 covers 15 residues. CDR3 sequence reads: CASSPIAGVELMQYF. For the CDR3, the DNA is TGTGCCAGCAGCCCAATAGCGGGAGTGGAACTTATGCAGTATTTT.

The V gene is TRBV4-1, the J gene TRBJ2-2; D ambiguous. This CDR3 region has 16 residues. The germline gives CDR1 MGHRA, CDR2 YSYEKL. Trimming pared 1 base from V and 5 bases from J, leaving 14 bases between. The CDR3 sequence is CASSQVSVVGTGELFF. CDR3 sequence (DNA): TGCGCCAGCAGCCAAGTATCGGTGGTGGGAACCGGGGAGCTGTTTTTT.

V usage is TRBV7-3 and J usage is TRBJ2-1; perhaps TRBD1 as D (6 bases). V was cut by 2 bases and J by 9 bases, with 14 bases left in between. Germline V gene data show CDR1 as SGHTA and CDR2 as FQGTGA. The CDR3 totals 14 residues. The CDR3 loop is CASSLLGASGEQFF. The DNA of the CDR3 is TGTGCCAGCAGCTTATTGGGGGCCTCTGGTGAGCAGTTCTTC.

V is TRBV2 and J is TRBJ2-7, with 7 bases matching TRBD2. The V gene's germline CDR1 is SNHLY and CDR2 FYNNEI. This CDR3 spans 14 amino acids. The J segment lost 3 bases and the V segment lost 6 bases, leaving 8 bases of the junction unmatched. CDR3 sequence: CASRTSPTRYEQYF. DNA of the CDR3: TGTGCCAGCAGGACTAGCCCGACCCGCTACGAGCAGTACTTC.

The V and J genes are TRBV20-1 and TRBJ2-1; 8 positions match TRBD2. The DNA matches TRBJ2-7 better at its end, which makes the J call doubtful. Germline loops: CDR1 DFQATT, CDR2 SNEGSKA (reference sequence). The CDR3 extends over 16 amino acids. This chain's CDR3 is CSASGGDDHSYNEQYF. The DNA for the CDR3 is TGCAGTGCTAGCGGGGGGGACGATCACTCCTACAATGAGCAGTACTTC.

In this sample, this clonotype turned up a few times. The chain recombines TRBV29-1 with TRBJ2-3; D unresolved. This CDR3 is built from 13 residues. Trimming removed 4 bases from V and 2 bases from J, with 10 bases in between. Germline-derived CDR1 and CDR2 are SQVTM and ANQGSEA. CDR3 in DNA: TGCAGCGTTGGACTCAGGACCACAGATACGCAGTATTTT. Translated, it gives CSVGLRTTDTQYF.

With respect to this clonotype: The junction and the germline gene differ at one end; a read error may be behind it. The chain recombines TRBV7-9 with TRBJ2-1, with TRBD2 as a possible D gene (5 bases). This CDR3 is 19 amino acids long. The germline CDR1 and CDR2 sequences are SEHNR and FQNEAQ (reference sequence). This CDR3 reads CVSSPSKSQTGRNYNEQFF. The CDR3 nucleotides read TGTGTCAGCAGCCCCTCAAAAAGTCAAACGGGAAGAAACTACAATGAGCAGTTCTTC.

This chain joins TRBV4-1 and TRBJ1-4, with 7 bases lining up with TRBD1. This CDR3 comprises 15 residues. V lost 1 base to trimming and J lost 5 bases; unmatched junction nucleotides: 4. Germline V gene lookup returns CDR1 MGHRA and CDR2 YSYEKL. The CDR3 region is CASSQGDRANEKLFF. DNA of the CDR3: TGCGCCAGCAGCCAAGGGGACAGAGCGAATGAAAAACTGTTTTTT.

The chain has TRBV6-2 or TRBV6-3 and TRBJ2-1; no clear D. V was cut by 7 bases and J by 9 bases, with 16 bases left in between. Germline V gene sequence: CDR1 MNHEY, CDR2 SVGEGT. This CDR3 spans 13 amino acids. The CDR3 sequence: CASNIRPVGEQFF. The DNA for the CDR3 is TGTGCCAGCAACATACGACCCGTGGGTGAGCAGTTCTTC.

The rearrangement joins TRBV18 to TRBJ1-5; no clear D gene. This CDR3 is built from 14 residues. Germline CDR1 and CDR2: KGHSH and LQKENI. Trimming left V 1 base short and J 3 bases short, with 7 bases between. The CDR3 nucleotides are TGTGCCAGCTCACCACAGAGTAACAATCAGCCCCAGCATTTT. It translates to CASSPQSNNQPQHF.

This clonotype was detected a few times. The V gene is TRBV20-1, the J gene TRBJ2-5, with TRBD1 as a possible D gene (6 bases). CDR3 length equals 13 residues. The V gene lost 5 bases and the J gene lost 2 bases, with 12 bases spanning the gap. Germline assignment: CDR1 DFQATT and CDR2 SNEGSKA (reference sequence). CDR3 protein: CSAGPGEQETQYF. CDR3 nucleotide sequence: TGCAGTGCTGGACCAGGGGAGCAAGAGACCCAGTACTTC.

This chain connects TRBV27 to TRBJ2-1; possible D gene TRBD2, 5 bases. Germline V gene sequence: CDR1 MNHEY, CDR2 SMNVEV (reference sequence). CDR3 length: 13 amino acids. Trimming stripped 4 bases from V and 8 bases from J, with 12 bases between. CDR3 amino acids: CASSSWGEDEQFF. Here the CDR3 DNA reads TGTGCCAGCAGTTCGTGGGGAGAGGATGAGCAGTTCTTC.

V is TRBV29-1 and J is TRBJ1-4, with D possibly being TRBD1 (6 bases). The CDR3 consists of 11 residues. CDR1 and CDR2 (germline): SQVTM, ANQGSEA. Trimming left V 3 bases short and J 8 bases short, with 7 bases between. CDR3 residues: CSVDGGEKLFF. CDR3 nucleotides: TGCAGCGTTGACGGGGGCGAAAAACTGTTTTTT.

The chain recombines TRBV7-2 with TRBJ1-5, with 7 bases that match TRBD1. J lost 9 bases, V lost 4 bases, and 12 bases had no gene match. The CDR3 consists of 15 residues. The germline gives CDR1 SGHTA, CDR2 FQGNSA. CDR3 in DNA: TGTGCCAGCAGCTACGCCCGGGACAGTGTGTCGCCCCAGCATTTT. Protein sequence: CASSYARDSVSPQHF.

This clonotype was detected a few times. This rearrangement joins TRBV29-1 to TRBJ1-4; D ambiguous. This CDR3 comprises 14 residues. The germline V gene encodes CDR1 SQVTM and CDR2 ANQGSEA. V was clipped by 6 bases and J by 6 bases, with 17 bases between them. The CDR3 DNA sequence: TGCAGCGTCGCTGACTCTTCTCGGGATGAAAAACTGTTTTTT. Protein product: CSVADSSRDEKLFF.

This clonotype was counted between two and nine times. This rearrangement joins TRBV30 to TRBJ2-5; D unclear. This CDR3 is 14 amino acids long. Germline CDR1 is GTSNPN and CDR2 is SVGIG (reference sequence). Deletions cut 0 bases from V and 2 bases from J, with 10 bases between. The CDR3 DNA reads TGTGCCTGGAGTGTATTGGGCTGGCAAGAGACCCAGTACTTC. Its translation: CAWSVLGWQETQYF.

This clonotype has a handful of counts. A read error may account for a junction end that differs from germline. DNA for the CDR3: TGTGCCAGCGGATCGGGCCTCTCCTATAATTCGCCCCTCCACTTT. Residues: CASGSGLSYNSPLHF. The chain links TRBV6-2 or TRBV6-3 to TRBJ1-6, with D unclear. CDR1 is MNHEY and CDR2 is SVGEGT in the germline V gene. The CDR3 runs to 15 residues.

This clonotype is a singleton in its sample. The chain links TRBV19 to TRBJ1-2, with D tentatively TRBD1 (6 bases). The V end was cut by 4 bases, the J end by 3 bases, with 9 bases between. There are 13 residues in the CDR3. The germline gives CDR1 LNHDA, CDR2 SQIVND (reference sequence). This chain's CDR3 is CASSKGGDYGYTF. The CDR3 DNA follows: TGTGCCAGTAGTAAAGGGGGTGACTATGGCTACACCTTC.

The chain recombines TRBV4-2 with TRBJ2-7, with 9 nucleotides matching TRBD2. Trimming removed 1 base from V and 2 bases from J; junction bases left unmatched: 3. Germline V lookup: CDR1 LGHNA, CDR2 YNFKEQ. This CDR3 comprises 15 residues. The DNA of the CDR3 is TGTGCCAGCAGCCAAGTAGCGGGAGAGACCTACGAGCAGTACTTC. Amino acids: CASSQVAGETYEQYF.